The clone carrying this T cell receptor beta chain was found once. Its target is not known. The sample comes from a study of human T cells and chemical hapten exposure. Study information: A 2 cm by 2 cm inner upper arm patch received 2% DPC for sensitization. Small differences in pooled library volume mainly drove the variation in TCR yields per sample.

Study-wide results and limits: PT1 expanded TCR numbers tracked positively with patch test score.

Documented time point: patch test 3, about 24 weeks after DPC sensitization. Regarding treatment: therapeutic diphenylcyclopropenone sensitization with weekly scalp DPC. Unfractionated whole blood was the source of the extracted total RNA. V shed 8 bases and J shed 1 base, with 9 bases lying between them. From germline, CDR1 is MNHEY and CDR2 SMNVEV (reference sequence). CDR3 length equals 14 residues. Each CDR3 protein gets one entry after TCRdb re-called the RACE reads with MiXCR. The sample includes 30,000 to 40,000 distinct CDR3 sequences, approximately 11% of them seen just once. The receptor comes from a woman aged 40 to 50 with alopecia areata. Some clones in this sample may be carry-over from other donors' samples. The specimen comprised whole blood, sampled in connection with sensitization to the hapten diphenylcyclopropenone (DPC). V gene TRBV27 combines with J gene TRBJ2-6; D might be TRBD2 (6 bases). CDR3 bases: TGTGCCAGCCGGGGAGGTTCTGGGGCCAACGTCCTGACTTTC. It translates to CASRGGSGANVLTF.